This TCR beta chain was recorded in a study of blood T cells in healthy people across ages. Germline trimming cut 2 bases from V and 4 bases from J; bases unmatched to any gene: 10. The germline CDR1 and CDR2 sequences are MDHEN and SYDVKM. This CDR3 has 17 residues. A second PCR, run for about 7 to 11 cycles, used a sample-barcoded 5' primer plus a J-beta primer mix. MiXCR, applied by TCRdb to the 5' RACE reads, yields one record per CDR3 protein. The table has some 800,000 distinct CDR3 sequences, approximately 25% seen once. These data also featured in a second study, about T cells of mothers and their children.

The rearrangement links TRBV28 to TRBJ1-5; 8 bases align to TRBD1. This sequence was found in a boy younger than 18 in good health. Sequencing was done on a sample of blood. The CDR3: CASSLPIGQGRNQPQHF. In nucleotides, the CDR3 is TGTGCCAGCAGTTTACCGATTGGACAGGGACGAAATCAGCCCCAGCATTTT. Full variable domain (outside the CDR3, taken from reference TRBV28 and TRBJ1-5): DVKVTQSSRYLVKRTGEKVFLECVQDMDHENMFWYRQDPGLGLRLIYFSYDVKMKEKGDIPEGYSVSREKKERFSLILESASTNQTSMYLCASSLPIGQGRNQPQHFGDGTRLSIL.